This T cell receptor beta chain came from a study of blood T cell repertoires in COVID-19. Study summary: COVID-19 samples collected from the United States, Italy and Spain covered acute and convalescent phases.

All recovered Cohort 3 donors got two negative PCRs, got clearance, or saw symptom resolution. Using immunoSEQ multiplex PCR, the repertoire was profiled, and TCRdb retains in-frame clones only, with some absent. Here the sample spans fewer than 300,000 clones, more than 80% being singletons. This clonotype was sampled from a young woman who had recovered from COVID-19. The sample consisted of PBMCs or T cells enriched from blood (not recorded which).

The CDR3 spells CASSTLQGYEQYF. CDR3 bases: TGTGCCAGCAGTACCCTACAGGGTTACGAGCAGTACTTC. V gene TRBV25-1 combines with J gene TRBJ2-7, with D possibly matching TRBD1 (6 bases). V lost 5 bases and J 4 bases, leaving 12 bases between the germline ends. The CDR3 runs 13 residues. CDR1 MGHDK and CDR2 SYGVNS come from the germline V gene.